What follows are 25 T cell receptor beta chains derived from one specimen sequenced in a study of shared clonotypes between healthy human individuals. Libraries were prepared by immunoSEQ multiplex PCR; TCRdb keeps only in-frame clonotypes and omits some of them. The sample shows 850,000 to 1,200,000 clones, more than 65% of them seen only once. The sample comprised memory CD4+ T cells sorted from blood. Described subset: CD45RA-negative fraction. These receptors originate from a man younger than 35 in good health.

The chain has TRBV5-4 and TRBJ1-1; the D is unclear. Germline CDR1 reads SGHNT; CDR2 reads YYREEE (reference sequence). The CDR3 is made up of 14 amino acids. V shed 0 bases and J shed 4 bases, with 10 bases lying between them. CDR3 sequence (DNA): TGTGCCAGCAGCTTGGTAGACCGAGGCACTGAAGCTTTCTTT. It yields the protein CASSLVDRGTEAFF.

The chain is built from TRBV7-9 and TRBJ2-1; possible D gene TRBD2, 5 bases. V was cut by 6 bases and J by 5 bases, with 26 bases left in between. The CDR3 length is 18 residues. The germline gives CDR1 SEHNR, CDR2 FQNEAQ (reference sequence). The CDR3 region has the DNA TGTGCCAGCAGTTACCGTCCCGGGCGGGCTCTTACAAACAATGAGCAGTTCTTC. Translating gives CASSYRPGRALTNNEQFF.

This clone was picked up a small number of times. The chain couples TRBV18 to TRBJ1-2, with D perhaps matching TRBD1 (6 bases). The CDR3 extends over 17 amino acids. Germline values: CDR1 KGHSH, CDR2 LQKENI. V lost 6 bases and J lost 4, with 24 bases in between. As DNA, the CDR3 is TGTGCCAGCTCCCCCAGTCCGGACAGACTCAGTAGCTATGGCTACACCTTC. It specifies CASSPSPDRLSSYGYTF.

The genes are TRBV6-4 and TRBJ2-3; tentatively, D is TRBD2 (5 bases). This CDR3 spans 15 amino acids. Germline V gene sequence: CDR1 MRHNA, CDR2 SNTAGT. The ends were cut back, 5 bases at V and 2 bases at J, with 14 bases in the middle. The CDR3 nucleotides read TGTGCCAGCAGTCAAGAAGAGGGTACCACAGATACGCAGTATTTT. It yields the protein CASSQEEGTTDTQYF.

The chain links TRBV5-1 to TRBJ2-7, with D perhaps matching TRBD1 (6 bases). The CDR3 consists of 15 residues. Trimming shortened V by 3 bases and J by 1 base, and 14 bases separated the two germline ends. CDR1 and CDR2 from the germline V gene are SGHRS and YFSETQ. Here the CDR3 DNA reads TGCGCCAGCAGCTCTACAGGGACCTCTTCCTACGAGCAGTACTTC. Its translation: CASSSTGTSSYEQYF.

V gene TRBV28 combines with J gene TRBJ1-2; TRBD1 is a possible D gene (5 bases). The germline gives CDR1 MDHEN, CDR2 SYDVKM. The CDR3 spans 14 residues. Deletions cut 3 bases from V and 4 bases from J, with 12 bases between. The CDR3 protein is CASSLREGFYGYTF. Written as DNA, the CDR3 is TGTGCCAGCAGTTTGAGGGAGGGGTTCTATGGCTACACCTTC.

The chain links TRBV11-3 to TRBJ2-2, with 9 bases aligning to TRBD2. The CDR3 runs 15 residues. The germline CDR1 and CDR2 sequences are SGHNT and YENEEA. V was clipped by 5 bases and J by 1 base; unmatched bases: 2. The CDR3 here is CASSVSGGNTGELFF. DNA for the CDR3: TGTGCCAGCAGCGTTAGCGGGGGGAACACCGGGGAGCTGTTTTTT.

V and J are TRBV7-8 and TRBJ2-7; maybe TRBD2 (6 bases). This CDR3 has 15 amino acids. Germline V CDR1 and CDR2: SGHVS, FQNEAQ. V was cut by 4 bases and J by 2 bases, with 15 bases left in between. CDR3 residues: CASSSLFGGTYEQYF. The CDR3 nucleotides read TGTGCCAGCAGCTCCCTATTCGGGGGTACCTACGAGCAGTACTTC. The whole variable domain, remainder taken from reference TRBV7-8 and TRBJ2-7, is GAGVSQSPRYKVAKRGQDVALRCDPISGHVSLFWYQQALGQGPEFLTYFQNEAQLDKSGLPSDRFFAERPEGSVSTLKIQRTQQEDSAVYLCASSSLFGGTYEQYFGPGTRLTVT.

V gene TRBV15 combines with J gene TRBJ2-7, with a tentative D call TRBD1 (5 bases). Trimming took 0 bases from V and 3 from J, leaving 9 bases between them. In germline, CDR1 is LNHNV, CDR2 YYDKDF (reference sequence). The CDR3 spans 14 residues. CDR3 sequence: CATSRDRVNYEQYF. In DNA, the CDR3 is TGTGCCACCAGCAGAGACAGGGTGAACTACGAGCAGTACTTC. The whole variable domain, remainder taken from reference TRBV15 and TRBJ2-7, is DAMVIQNPRYQVTQFGKPVTLSCSQTLNHNVMYWYQQKSSQAPKLLFHYYDKDFNNEADTPDNFQSRRPNTSFCFLDIRSPGLGDTAMYLCATSRDRVNYEQYFGPGTRLTVT.

The rearrangement links TRBV7-8 to TRBJ1-1; 9 bases are shared with TRBD1. The CDR3 contains 16 residues. V gave up 5 bases and J gave up 4 bases; unmatched junction bases: 11. CDR1 is SGHVS and CDR2 is FQNEAQ in the germline V gene. CDR3 sequence: CASSLPPQGAVTEAFF. CDR3 DNA sequence: TGTGCCAGCAGCCTTCCCCCACAGGGGGCTGTCACTGAAGCTTTCTTT.

This rearrangement joins TRBV29-1 to TRBJ2-1, with D perhaps assigned TRBD1 or TRBD2 (6 bases each). Germline V gene lookup returns CDR1 SQVTM and CDR2 ANQGSEA. The CDR3 is 14 amino acids. The ends were cut back, 6 bases at V and 2 bases at J, with 14 bases in the middle. The CDR3 protein is CSVEQGGTYNEQFF. For the CDR3, the DNA is TGCAGCGTCGAACAGGGAGGCACCTACAATGAGCAGTTCTTC.

This sequence joins TRBV6-1 and TRBJ1-6, with 7 nucleotides matching TRBD1. The V segment lost 0 bases and the J segment 3 bases; nucleotides outside the gene matches: 5. Germline CDR1 is MNHNS and CDR2 is SASEGT. The CDR3 totals 17 residues. The CDR3 sequence: CASSEAGDSNYNSPLHF. The CDR3 DNA sequence: TGTGCCAGCAGTGAAGCGGGGGACAGCAACTATAATTCACCCCTCCACTTT.

The CDR3 DNA reads TGTGCCAGCAGCCAATCTGGGACCCAGTACTTC. Translating it yields CASSQSGTQYF. The chain has TRBV14 and TRBJ2-5, with D unresolved. Trimming left V 2 bases short and J 7 bases short, with 5 bases between. The CDR3 has 11 residues. Per the germline V gene, CDR1 is SGHDN and CDR2 is FVKESK.

This clone showed up just a few times. The V gene is TRBV4-1, the J gene TRBJ1-4, with TRBD1 matching over 7 bases. V was clipped by 8 bases and J by 4 bases; unmatched bases: 10. Germline lookup yields CDR1 MGHRA and CDR2 YSYEKL. The CDR3 length is 15 residues. The CDR3 here is CASRSQGQRNEKLFF. In DNA form, the CDR3 reads TGCGCCAGCCGATCTCAGGGACAGCGTAATGAAAAACTGTTTTTT.

The V and J genes are TRBV28 and TRBJ2-5; D might be TRBD1 (5 bases). V was clipped by 6 bases and J by 7 bases, with 12 bases between them. The CDR3 contains 12 residues. Looked up from germline, CDR1 is MDHEN and CDR2 is SYDVKM. In DNA form, the CDR3 reads TGTGCCAGCAGCCGCAGGGTTCCGACCCAGTACTTC. Its translation is CASSRRVPTQYF.

Comment on this clone: Other DNA sequences within the sample encode an identical CDR3. The chain couples TRBV6-5 to TRBJ2-1; D is ambiguous. CDR3 size: 11 residues. In germline, CDR1 is MNHEY, CDR2 SVGAGI. V was cut by 5 bases and J by 3 bases, with 2 bases left in between. The DNA of the CDR3 is TGTGCCAGCAGTCGCTACAATGAGCAGTTCTTC. It translates to CASSRYNEQFF.

This chain joins TRBV7-9 and TRBJ1-1, with TRBD1 matching 7 bases. Germline CDR1 SEHNR, CDR2 FQNEAQ (reference sequence). V trimming: 3 bases; J trimming: 3 bases; junction bases outside the gene matches: 10. This CDR3 comprises 16 residues. CDR3 protein: CASSFDREYQDTEAFF. The CDR3 coding sequence is TGTGCCAGCAGCTTTGACAGGGAGTATCAGGACACTGAAGCTTTCTTT.

The genes are TRBV14 and TRBJ2-1, with TRBD1 matching 7 bases. The CDR3 has 17 amino acids. Trimming cost V 1 base and J 6 bases; bases outside gene matches: 12. CDR1 SGHDN and CDR2 FVKESK come from the germline V gene. The chain's CDR3 is CASSQVRQGTLRNEQFF. The CDR3 DNA is TGTGCCAGCAGCCAAGTCAGACAGGGAACACTACGCAATGAGCAGTTCTTC. Based on the CDR3 plus reference TRBV14 and TRBJ2-1, the full variable domain is EAGVTQFPSHSVIEKGQTVTLRCDPISGHDNLYWYRRVMGKEIKFLLHFVKESKQDESGMPNNRFLAERTGGTYSTLKVQPAELEDSGVYFCASSQVRQGTLRNEQFFGPGTRLTVL.

This clone showed up just a few times. The chain carries TRBV7-8 and TRBJ1-1, with D uncertain. The CDR3 is 14 residues long. The V gene's germline CDR1 is SGHVS and CDR2 FQNEAQ. The V end lost 5 bases, the J end lost 0 bases, and 10 bases lay between the germline ends. The CDR3 region is CASSPTSMNTEAFF. Here the CDR3 DNA reads TGTGCCAGCAGCCCCACGAGCATGAACACTGAAGCTTTCTTT.

The rearrangement links TRBV4-2 to TRBJ2-5; TRBD2 agrees at 7 bases. This CDR3 region has 18 residues. V trimming: 0 bases; J trimming: 4 bases; junction bases outside the gene matches: 14. The germline CDR1 and CDR2 sequences are LGHNA and YNFKEQ. The CDR3 loop reads CASSQDLRGGTGGETQYF. In DNA form, the CDR3 reads TGTGCCAGCAGCCAAGACCTCCGCGGGGGAACCGGAGGAGAGACCCAGTACTTC.

This clone has only one observation. The rearrangement joins TRBV7-9 to TRBJ2-1; D unclear. In germline, CDR1 is SEHNR, CDR2 FQNEAQ (reference sequence). The CDR3 is 11 amino acids. CDR3 nucleotides: TGTGCAAATCGGTGGGGTAATGAGCAGTTCTTC. Translated, it gives CANRWGNEQFF.

The CDR3 protein is CASRGRTVSLYNEQFF. The CDR3 DNA is TGTGCCAGTAGAGGGAGGACAGTCTCCCTTTACAATGAGCAGTTCTTC. The genes are TRBV19 and TRBJ2-1; D may match TRBD1 or TRBD2 (6 bases each). This CDR3 spans 16 amino acids. The germline V gene has CDR1 LNHDA and CDR2 SQIVND (reference sequence). Trimming left V 6 bases short and J 4 bases short, with 19 bases between.

A few counts support this clone. The chain employs TRBV4-3 and TRBJ2-2, with a possible D match to TRBD1 (6 bases). Trimming pared 0 bases from V and 4 bases from J, leaving 12 bases between. The germline V gene encodes CDR1 LGHNA and CDR2 YSLEER. This CDR3 is 16 amino acids long. CDR3 sequence reads: CASSQEKGVSTGELFF. The CDR3 nucleotides read TGCGCCAGCAGCCAAGAGAAGGGGGTTAGCACCGGGGAGCTGTTTTTT.

This chain connects TRBV7-2 to TRBJ2-3, with 9 bases lining up with TRBD2. This CDR3 is 16 amino acids long. V shed 0 bases, J shed 1 base, and the junction held 2 bases outside the gene matches. The germline V gene has CDR1 SGHTA and CDR2 FQGNSA. CDR3 protein: CASSLASGGGTDTQYF. The CDR3 DNA reads TGTGCCAGCAGCTTAGCTAGCGGGGGTGGCACAGATACGCAGTATTTT.

For this clone: At the DNA level, this CDR3 is encoded by other sequences in the same sample as well. CDR3 sequence: CASSLARGNTEAFF. The CDR3 DNA reads TGTGCCAGCAGCTTAGCGAGAGGCAACACTGAAGCTTTCTTT. The V and J genes are TRBV7-9 and TRBJ1-1, with D uncertain. The CDR3 contains 14 residues. V lost 0 bases to trimming and J lost 2 bases, with 7 bases between them. Germline V CDR1 and CDR2: SEHNR, FQNEAQ (reference sequence). Together with reference TRBV7-9 and TRBJ1-1, the CDR3 gives the full variable domain: DTGVSQNPRHKITKRGQNVTFRCDPISEHNRLYWYRQTLGQGPEFLTYFQNEAQLEKSRLLSDRFSAERPKGSFSTLEIQRTEQGDSAMYLCASSLARGNTEAFFGQGTRLTVV.